This is a list of T cell receptor beta chains from one sample in a study of T cells in Graves' hyperthyroidism and ophthalmopathy. Each CDR3 protein is one row after TCRdb ran MiXCR on the multiplex PCR reads. The sample carries fewer than 250,000 distinct CDR3 sequences, 24% recorded once. The sample consisted of blood. The receptors originated from a woman aged 40 to 55 with Graves' ophthalmopathy. The CDR3 runs from the conserved cysteine through the conserved F or W. A D gene is named only where the DNA matches it firmly. Clone size is stated in some rows and not others, as once, few, many or a class when expanded.

J gene: TRBJ1-2; V gene: TRBV6-1; clone size: -; D gene: -; CDR3 DNA: TGTGCCACCAGTGATCAATTTGGGAACTATGGCTACACCTTC; CDR3 protein: CATSDQFGNYGYTF
J gene: TRBJ1-1; V gene: TRBV29-1; clone size: many; D gene: -; CDR3 DNA: TGCAGCGTTTACCCGGGCCTCCCGGGCACTGAAGCTTTCTTT; CDR3 protein: CSVYPGLPGTEAFF
J gene: TRBJ2-7; V gene: TRBV4-2; clone size: many; D gene: -; CDR3 DNA: TGTGCCAGCAGCCAAGTGTCTGGGTCCTACGAGCAGTACTTC; CDR3 protein: CASSQVSGSYEQYF
J gene: TRBJ1-5; V gene: TRBV20-1; clone size: many; D gene: -; CDR3 DNA: TGCAGTGCCGTGTCGTGGGGATCAGATCAGCCCCAGCATTTT; CDR3 protein: CSAVSWGSDQPQHF
J gene: TRBJ2-5; V gene: TRBV10-3; clone size: many; D gene: TRBD2; CDR3 DNA: TGTGCCATCAGGGGACTAGCGGGAGAGACCCAGTACTTC; CDR3 protein: CAIRGLAGETQYF
J gene: TRBJ1-1; V gene: TRBV4-2; clone size: many; D gene: TRBD1; CDR3 DNA: TGTGCCAGCAGCACAACCGGGACAGGGTATCCCGCGGGGGTGAACACTGAAGCTTTCTTT; CDR3 protein: CASSTTGTGYPAGVNTEAFF
J gene: TRBJ2-4; V gene: TRBV6-2/TRBV6-3; clone size: many; D gene: -; CDR3 DNA: TGTGCCAGCAGCTACCCCCCCGGGAAAGACAAAAACATTCAGTACTTC; CDR3 protein: CASSYPPGKDKNIQYF
J gene: TRBJ1-1; V gene: TRBV5-1; clone size: many; D gene: TRBD1; CDR3 DNA: TGCGCCAGCAGGGCCTACCAGGGGGGCACTGAAGCTTTCTTT; CDR3 protein: CASRAYQGGTEAFF
J gene: TRBJ2-2; V gene: TRBV5-1; clone size: many; D gene: -; CDR3 DNA: TGCGCCAGCAGCCCCGGCGGGTCGGGCACCGGGGAGCTGTTTTTT; CDR3 protein: CASSPGGSGTGELFF
J gene: TRBJ1-2; V gene: TRBV11-1; clone size: many; D gene: -; CDR3 DNA: TGTGCCAGCAGCCGATATTCTGGGATCACTAACTATGGCTACACCTTC; CDR3 protein: CASSRYSGITNYGYTF
J gene: TRBJ2-5; V gene: TRBV6-1; clone size: -; D gene: -; CDR3 DNA: TGTGCCAGCAGTGAATCGTCCCCGGCAGGGATCCCAGAGACCCAGTACTTC; CDR3 protein: CASSESSPAGIPETQYF
J gene: TRBJ2-7; V gene: TRBV4-1; clone size: -; D gene: -; CDR3 DNA: TGCGCCAGCAGCCAAGGCACGGGAAGGGGAGGCCTCTACGAGCAGTACTTC; CDR3 protein: CASSQGTGRGGLYEQYF
J gene: TRBJ2-7; V gene: TRBV6-2/TRBV6-3; clone size: many; D gene: TRBD2; CDR3 DNA: TGTGCCAGCAGTTACTCGGGACTAGTTTCCCCGCCCTACACAGCCTACGAGCAGTACTTC; CDR3 protein: CASSYSGLVSPPYTAYEQYF
J gene: TRBJ1-1; V gene: TRBV13; clone size: many; D gene: -; CDR3 DNA: TGTGCCAGCAGCACCCACCTTACCCGGGCTGAAGCTTTCTTT; CDR3 protein: CASSTHLTRAEAFF
J gene: TRBJ2-7; V gene: TRBV29-1; clone size: many; D gene: -; CDR3 DNA: TGCAGCGTTGAAGGCACGCGGGACTCCTACGAGCAGTACTTC; CDR3 protein: CSVEGTRDSYEQYF
J gene: TRBJ2-7; V gene: TRBV6-5; clone size: once; D gene: TRBD2; CDR3 DNA: TGTGCCAGCAGTTACTCACCACGGGGAGCGGGAGTCTACGAGCAGTACTTC; CDR3 protein: CASSYSPRGAGVYEQYF
J gene: TRBJ2-7; V gene: TRBV19; clone size: many; D gene: -; CDR3 DNA: TGTGCCAGTAGTCGCACCCGGGACGGGACCTACGAGCAGTACTTC; CDR3 protein: CASSRTRDGTYEQYF